Listed below are T cell receptor beta chains from one sample, sequenced in a study of T cell repertoires in cytomegalovirus infection. TCRdb passed the reads through MiXCR, listing each CDR3 protein once. The data contain around 750,000 distinct CDR3 sequences, 30% to 35% of them singletons. Which antigens these TCRs recognize remains unknown. Sequences were derived from cultured CD8+ T cells from PBMCs, sampled from culture after CMV antigen stimulation. These receptors were collected from a human donor in good health (CMV status not recorded). Some clones in this sample may be carry-over from other donors' samples. Both conserved end residues are part of each CDR3. The D gene is left open where the match is weak. Rows give clone size only sometimes, using once, few, many, or a class for an expanded clone.

j_call: TRBJ1-1
d_call: -
clone_size: -
v_call: TRBV10-3
cdr3_aa: CAISEWAREAFF
cdr3_nt: TGTGCCATCAGTGAATGGGCCCGTGAAGCTTTCTTT

j_call: TRBJ1-3
d_call: -
clone_size: many
v_call: TRBV10-3
cdr3_aa: CAMAGNSGNTIYF
cdr3_nt: TGTGCCATGGCAGGGAATTCTGGAAACACCATATATTTT

j_call: TRBJ1-1
d_call: -
clone_size: -
v_call: TRBV15
cdr3_aa: CATSRDSVVYHTEAFF
cdr3_nt: TGTGCCACCAGCAGAGATTCCGTAGTGTATCACACTGAAGCTTTCTTT

j_call: TRBJ2-3
d_call: -
clone_size: -
v_call: TRBV2
cdr3_aa: CASHNLQGQITDTQYF
cdr3_nt: TGTGCCAGCCATAACCTGCAGGGTCAGATCACAGATACGCAGTATTTT

j_call: TRBJ1-5
d_call: -
clone_size: -
v_call: TRBV7-9
cdr3_aa: CASSLGSVQPQHF
cdr3_nt: TGTGCCAGCAGCTTAGGCTCGGTGCAGCCCCAGCATTTT

j_call: TRBJ2-1
d_call: -
clone_size: -
v_call: TRBV9
cdr3_aa: CANSLRVKPGSYNEQFF
cdr3_nt: TGTGCCAACAGCTTACGAGTCAAGCCCGGCTCCTACAATGAGCAGTTCTTC

j_call: TRBJ2-1
d_call: TRBD2
clone_size: -
v_call: TRBV20-1
cdr3_aa: CSARGSGGALYEQFF
cdr3_nt: TGCAGTGCTAGAGGTAGCGGGGGGGCCTTGTATGAGCAGTTCTTC

j_call: TRBJ2-1
d_call: TRBD2
clone_size: few
v_call: TRBV6-5
cdr3_aa: CASNWAGGLNEQFF
cdr3_nt: TGTGCCAGCAACTGGGCGGGGGGCCTGAATGAGCAGTTCTTC

j_call: TRBJ1-1
d_call: -
clone_size: few
v_call: TRBV18
cdr3_aa: CASSPGTPADTEAFF
cdr3_nt: TGTGCCAGCTCACCCGGGACACCAGCGGACACTGAAGCTTTCTTT

j_call: TRBJ2-5
d_call: TRBD1
clone_size: few
v_call: TRBV2
cdr3_aa: CASSKARWEDRGAETQYF
cdr3_nt: TGTGCCAGCAGTAAAGCTCGTTGGGAGGACAGGGGCGCTGAGACCCAGTACTTC

j_call: TRBJ1-1
d_call: -
clone_size: once
v_call: TRBV27
cdr3_aa: CASSSRAGDTEAFF
cdr3_nt: TGTGCCAGCAGTTCTCGGGCGGGAGACACTGAAGCTTTCTTT

j_call: TRBJ1-1
d_call: -
clone_size: once
v_call: TRBV19
cdr3_aa: CASTPGYTYTEAFF
cdr3_nt: TGTGCCAGTACCCCGGGGTACACCTACACTGAAGCTTTCTTT

j_call: TRBJ1-5
d_call: -
clone_size: few
v_call: TRBV6-2/TRBV6-3
cdr3_aa: CASRYGPDHQPQHF
cdr3_nt: TGTGCCAGCAGATACGGTCCGGACCATCAGCCCCAGCATTTT

j_call: TRBJ2-6
d_call: -
clone_size: once
v_call: TRBV7-2
cdr3_aa: CASSLGVGSGANVLTF
cdr3_nt: TGTGCCAGCAGCTTAGGGGTTGGCTCTGGGGCCAACGTCCTGACTTTC

j_call: TRBJ1-1
d_call: -
clone_size: many
v_call: TRBV7-6
cdr3_aa: CASYSPGVGTEAFF
cdr3_nt: TGTGCCAGCTATAGTCCCGGGGTTGGGACTGAAGCTTTCTTT

j_call: TRBJ2-7
d_call: TRBD2
clone_size: -
v_call: TRBV7-2
cdr3_aa: CASSSLTSGARKYF
cdr3_nt: TGTGCCAGCAGCTCCCTGACTAGCGGGGCCCGAAAGTACTTC

j_call: TRBJ2-1
d_call: TRBD2
clone_size: -
v_call: TRBV27
cdr3_aa: CASREVGQRGREQFF
cdr3_nt: TGTGCCAGCAGGGAAGTTGGCCAGCGGGGCCGCGAGCAGTTCTTC

j_call: TRBJ1-2
d_call: -
clone_size: -
v_call: TRBV4-1
cdr3_aa: CASSQVGVQDGYTF
cdr3_nt: TGCGCCAGCAGCCAAGTCGGCGTCCAAGATGGCTACACCTTC

j_call: TRBJ1-1
d_call: -
clone_size: few
v_call: TRBV7-6
cdr3_aa: CASSYEVVTQGNTEAFF
cdr3_nt: TGTGCCAGCAGCTATGAAGTTGTTACGCAGGGGAACACTGAAGCTTTCTTT

j_call: TRBJ1-6
d_call: TRBD1
clone_size: once
v_call: TRBV27
cdr3_aa: CASSPLFGTGGGSPLHF
cdr3_nt: TGTGCCAGCAGTCCATTATTCGGGACAGGGGGTGGGTCACCCCTCCACTTT

j_call: TRBJ2-5
d_call: -
clone_size: few
v_call: TRBV7-2
cdr3_aa: CASSSFHGTPQETQYF
cdr3_nt: TGTGCCAGCAGCTCCTTCCATGGGACACCACAAGAGACCCAGTACTTC

j_call: TRBJ2-2
d_call: -
clone_size: -
v_call: TRBV27
cdr3_aa: CASSLGAPSYTGELFF
cdr3_nt: TGTGCCAGCAGTTTGGGGGCACCATCCTACACCGGGGAGCTGTTTTTT

j_call: TRBJ1-1
d_call: -
clone_size: many
v_call: TRBV7-2
cdr3_aa: CASSLHGGPNTEAFF
cdr3_nt: TGTGCCAGCAGCCTGCATGGGGGGCCGAACACTGAAGCTTTCTTT

j_call: TRBJ2-3
d_call: TRBD2
clone_size: few
v_call: TRBV14
cdr3_aa: CASSQDAGLQYF
cdr3_nt: TGTGCCAGCAGCCAAGACGCGGGACTACAGTATTTT

j_call: TRBJ1-5
d_call: -
clone_size: few
v_call: TRBV29-1
cdr3_aa: CSVETTEGGQPQHF
cdr3_nt: TGCAGCGTTGAGACAACGGAAGGGGGGCAGCCCCAGCATTTT

j_call: TRBJ1-2
d_call: -
clone_size: few
v_call: TRBV15
cdr3_aa: CATSRDSYNSGRDGYTF
cdr3_nt: TGTGCCACCAGCAGAGATTCGTATAACTCAGGGAGAGATGGCTACACCTTC

j_call: TRBJ2-7
d_call: -
clone_size: -
v_call: TRBV27
cdr3_aa: CASSFASHPNEQYF
cdr3_nt: TGTGCCAGCAGTTTCGCTTCTCACCCAAACGAGCAGTACTTC

j_call: TRBJ2-7
d_call: TRBD1
clone_size: many
v_call: TRBV4-2
cdr3_aa: CASSQEVGTGSYEQYF
cdr3_nt: TGTGCCAGCAGCCAAGAGGTAGGGACAGGGTCCTACGAGCAGTACTTC

j_call: TRBJ1-2
d_call: -
clone_size: few
v_call: TRBV10-3
cdr3_aa: CAISEGRKNGYTF
cdr3_nt: TGTGCCATCAGTGAGGGCAGGAAGAATGGCTACACCTTC

j_call: TRBJ1-1
d_call: -
clone_size: -
v_call: TRBV5-5
cdr3_aa: CASSRFRGNTEAFF
cdr3_nt: TGTGCCAGCAGCCGATTCAGGGGGAACACTGAAGCTTTCTTT

j_call: TRBJ2-2
d_call: TRBD2
clone_size: -
v_call: TRBV20-1
cdr3_aa: CSARDWALAGSGELFF
cdr3_nt: TGCAGTGCTAGAGATTGGGCACTAGCGGGTAGCGGGGAGCTGTTTTTT

j_call: TRBJ1-6
d_call: -
clone_size: few
v_call: TRBV7-9
cdr3_aa: CASSTNSPLHF
cdr3_nt: TGTGCCAGCAGCACGAATTCACCCCTCCACTTT

j_call: TRBJ1-1
d_call: -
clone_size: few
v_call: TRBV6-5
cdr3_aa: CASSYSSGVGNTEAFF
cdr3_nt: TGTGCCAGCAGTTACTCCTCAGGGGTTGGGAACACTGAAGCTTTCTTT

j_call: TRBJ1-1
d_call: TRBD1
clone_size: -
v_call: TRBV12-3/TRBV12-4
cdr3_aa: CASSGGGDRGTEAFF
cdr3_nt: TGTGCCAGCAGCGGAGGCGGGGACAGGGGCACTGAAGCTTTCTTT

j_call: TRBJ1-4
d_call: TRBD1
clone_size: -
v_call: TRBV2
cdr3_aa: CASSEAAGQGGEKLFF
cdr3_nt: TGTGCCAGCAGTGAAGCCGCCGGACAGGGAGGTGAAAAACTGTTTTTT

j_call: TRBJ2-2
d_call: TRBD1
clone_size: -
v_call: TRBV27
cdr3_aa: CASSSPRTGGRFGELFF
cdr3_nt: TGTGCCAGCAGTTCACCCCGGACAGGGGGCAGATTCGGGGAGCTGTTTTTT

j_call: TRBJ2-2
d_call: -
clone_size: few
v_call: TRBV5-5
cdr3_aa: CASSPSDLQENTGELFF
cdr3_nt: TGTGCCAGCAGCCCATCGGATTTACAGGAGAACACCGGGGAGCTGTTTTTT

j_call: TRBJ1-1
d_call: -
clone_size: -
v_call: TRBV29-1
cdr3_aa: CSVESGAGTEASF
cdr3_nt: TGCAGCGTTGAATCGGGGGCTGGTACTGAAGCTTCCTTT

j_call: TRBJ2-3
d_call: -
clone_size: few
v_call: TRBV4-3
cdr3_aa: CASSRDGDSSTDTQYF
cdr3_nt: TGCGCCAGCAGCCGAGACGGAGACAGTAGCACAGATACGCAGTATTTT

j_call: TRBJ1-6
d_call: -
clone_size: -
v_call: TRBV15
cdr3_aa: CATSRDGQYNSPLHF
cdr3_nt: TGTGCCACCAGCAGAGATGGGCAGTATAATTCACCCCTCCACTTT

j_call: TRBJ2-2
d_call: TRBD2
clone_size: few
v_call: TRBV6-2/TRBV6-3
cdr3_aa: CASIGLASNTGELFF
cdr3_nt: TGTGCCAGCATCGGACTAGCTTCGAACACCGGGGAGCTGTTTTTT

j_call: TRBJ1-5
d_call: -
clone_size: -
v_call: TRBV12-3/TRBV12-4
cdr3_aa: CASSLDLNQPQHF
cdr3_nt: TGTGCCAGCAGTTTGGACCTGAATCAGCCCCAGCATTTT

j_call: TRBJ2-5
d_call: TRBD2
clone_size: few
v_call: TRBV7-7
cdr3_aa: CASSGAAGETQYF
cdr3_nt: TGTGCTAGCAGCGGGGCAGCGGGAGAGACCCAGTACTTC

j_call: TRBJ1-1
d_call: -
clone_size: -
v_call: TRBV9
cdr3_aa: CASRGGGSAFF
cdr3_nt: TGTGCCAGCAGGGGGGGGGGCTCGGCTTTCTTT

j_call: TRBJ1-1
d_call: TRBD1
clone_size: -
v_call: TRBV5-1
cdr3_aa: CASSFLDRGDTEAFF
cdr3_nt: TGCGCCAGCAGCTTCCTAGACAGGGGTGACACTGAAGCTTTCTTT

j_call: TRBJ2-3
d_call: -
clone_size: medium-sized
v_call: TRBV7-7
cdr3_aa: CASSLRGYHFAGSSTDTQYF
cdr3_nt: TGTGCTAGCAGCTTAAGAGGTTATCATTTTGCAGGGAGCAGCACAGATACGCAGTATTTT

j_call: TRBJ2-1
d_call: TRBD1
clone_size: -
v_call: TRBV3-1
cdr3_aa: CASSKGANEQFF
cdr3_nt: TGTGCCAGTTCCAAGGGGGCTAATGAGCAGTTCTTC

j_call: TRBJ1-2
d_call: TRBD1
clone_size: -
v_call: TRBV4-3
cdr3_aa: CASSQGGQGRGYTF
cdr3_nt: TGCGCCAGCAGCCAAGGGGGACAGGGGAGAGGCTACACCTTC

j_call: TRBJ2-1
d_call: -
clone_size: -
v_call: TRBV7-6
cdr3_aa: CASGGGNSYNEQFF
cdr3_nt: TGTGCCAGCGGAGGAGGGAACAGTTACAATGAGCAGTTCTTC

j_call: TRBJ2-5
d_call: -
clone_size: -
v_call: TRBV6-5
cdr3_aa: CASSLPPTQYF
cdr3_nt: TGTGCCAGCAGTTTGCCTCCGACCCAGTACTTC

j_call: TRBJ1-1
d_call: -
clone_size: -
v_call: TRBV27
cdr3_aa: CASSFLGRQNTEAFF
cdr3_nt: TGTGCCAGCAGTTTCCTAGGCAGACAGAACACTGAAGCTTTCTTT

j_call: TRBJ2-3
d_call: TRBD2
clone_size: -
v_call: TRBV28
cdr3_aa: CASSPSGYSGADTQYF
cdr3_nt: TGTGCCAGCAGTCCGAGCGGTTACAGCGGGGCAGATACGCAGTATTTT

j_call: TRBJ2-5
d_call: -
clone_size: many
v_call: TRBV7-2
cdr3_aa: CASSLIQPLETQYF
cdr3_nt: TGTGCCAGCAGCTTAATTCAGCCGTTGGAGACCCAGTACTTC

j_call: TRBJ1-2
d_call: -
clone_size: many
v_call: TRBV6-6
cdr3_aa: CASSYLPTDGLYGYTF
cdr3_nt: TGTGCCAGCAGTTACTTGCCCACCGACGGACTCTATGGCTACACCTTC

j_call: TRBJ2-3
d_call: -
clone_size: many
v_call: TRBV11-2
cdr3_aa: CASSLDGYPDTQYF
cdr3_nt: TGTGCCAGCAGCTTAGATGGGTACCCAGATACGCAGTATTTT

j_call: TRBJ1-2
d_call: -
clone_size: once
v_call: TRBV19
cdr3_aa: CASRSLGQQQGYTF
cdr3_nt: TGTGCCAGTAGGTCCCTCGGACAGCAACAAGGCTACACCTTC

j_call: TRBJ1-2
d_call: -
clone_size: -
v_call: TRBV6-5
cdr3_aa: CASSYGGRGYTF
cdr3_nt: TGTGCCAGCAGTTACGGGGGTAGAGGCTACACCTTC

j_call: TRBJ1-4
d_call: TRBD1
clone_size: -
v_call: TRBV7-9
cdr3_aa: CASRGRGLTNEKLFF
cdr3_nt: TGTGCCAGCCGCGGCAGGGGGCTTACTAATGAAAAACTGTTTTTT

j_call: TRBJ2-3
d_call: -
clone_size: -
v_call: TRBV5-1
cdr3_aa: CASSPGGEDTQYF
cdr3_nt: TGCGCCAGCAGCCCTGGCGGGGAGGATACGCAGTATTTT